This T cell receptor (beta chain) was captured by sequencing in a study of blood T cell repertoires in COVID-19. The wider study: The United States, Italy and Spain were the sources of the acute and convalescent COVID-19 samples. From T cells, B-cell-depleted T cells, or PBMCs came the material, which was cDNA or gDNA.

Clones were sequenced by immunoSEQ multiplex PCR, and TCRdb holds only the in-frame ones, with some missing. Found here are about 260,000 clones, roughly 85% of them singletons; the top ten hold about 14%. V was cut by 2 bases and J by 6 bases, with 10 bases left in between. Germline-derived CDR1 and CDR2 are MDHEN and SYDVKM. This CDR3 contains 14 residues. The rearrangement uses TRBV28 and TRBJ2-2; D gene uncertain. The source is a human donor in a cohort sampled during active COVID-19. The source material was peripheral blood. The DNA for the CDR3 is TGTGCCAGCAGTTTAGTACGGGTCGCCGGGGAGCTGTTTTTT. Protein product: CASSLVRVAGELFF.